The 22 T cell receptor beta chains in this list originate from one sample, sequenced in a study of blood T cell repertoires in COVID-19. Measured with immunoSEQ multiplex PCR; TCRdb has only the in-frame clones, and not every one. The sample lists 400,000 to 450,000 clones; 75% to 90% were seen once. What was sequenced was PBMCs or T cells enriched from blood (not recorded which). Receptor source: a man aged 30 to 45 who had recovered from COVID-19.

The V gene is TRBV7-3, the J gene TRBJ1-6; no firm D call. Germline V gene lookup returns CDR1 SGHTA and CDR2 FQGTGA. Trimming removed 4 bases at V and 9 bases at J, with 22 bases between. This CDR3 is 17 amino acids long. In DNA, the CDR3 is TGTGCCAGCAGCTCGACATCGACGAAGTGGGCCGGTTCACCCCTCCACTTT. Translating gives CASSSTSTKWAGSPLHF.

The table lists this clone with a count of one. This chain uses TRBV9 with TRBJ1-1; tentatively, D is TRBD1 (5 bases). Germline CDR1 is SGDLS and CDR2 is YYNGEE. The germline V and J ends were trimmed by 0 bases and 3 bases, with 9 bases remaining between them. This CDR3 has 14 residues. This chain's CDR3 is CASSVVGHDTEAFF. In DNA form, the CDR3 reads TGTGCCAGCAGCGTAGTTGGACATGACACTGAAGCTTTCTTT.

This chain links TRBV6-6 with TRBJ2-1, with a possible D match to TRBD2 (5 bases). The CDR3 spans 16 residues. Trimming removed 6 bases from V and 5 bases from J, with 20 bases in between. Germline assignment: CDR1 MNHNY and CDR2 SVGAGI (reference sequence). The CDR3 loop is CASSPSSGVLDNEQFF. CDR3 nucleotides: TGTGCCAGCAGCCCCTCATCCGGGGTTTTGGACAATGAGCAGTTCTTC.

The gene calls are TRBV28 and TRBJ2-7, with D possibly matching TRBD2 (5 bases). V was trimmed by 4 bases and J by 1 base, leaving 14 bases between them. Germline loops: CDR1 MDHEN, CDR2 SYDVKM. This CDR3 spans 15 amino acids. CDR3 in amino acids: CASSSSKLVSYEQYF. The CDR3 DNA follows: TGTGCCAGCAGTTCCTCCAAACTAGTTTCCTACGAGCAGTACTTC.

This clone was seen just once. This chain joins TRBV6-5 and TRBJ2-7; D possibly corresponds to TRBD2 (6 bases). Germline V CDR1 and CDR2: MNHEY, SVGAGI. The CDR3 runs to 15 residues. V was clipped by 2 bases and J by 0 bases, with 11 bases between them. Here the CDR3 DNA reads TGTGCCAGCAGTTACGGCTGGCGGGGCTCCTACGAGCAGTACTTC. This encodes CASSYGWRGSYEQYF.

The chain employs TRBV18 and TRBJ2-1; D possibly corresponds to TRBD2 (5 bases). CDR3 length: 13 residues. Trimming removed 5 bases at V and 5 bases at J, with 10 bases between. Germline V gene lookup returns CDR1 KGHSH and CDR2 LQKENI. The CDR3 DNA sequence: TGTGCCAGCTCAGTTACTAGGGACAATGAGCAGTTCTTC. Protein sequence: CASSVTRDNEQFF.

The V and J genes are TRBV5-8 and TRBJ2-5, with a weak D call TRBD1 (6 bases). CDR3 length: 13 amino acids. Germline V CDR1 and CDR2: SGHTS, YDEGEE. V gave up 3 bases and J gave up 5 bases, with 11 bases separating them. CDR3: CASSWGLPETQYF. CDR3 DNA sequence: TGTGCCAGCAGCTGGGGGCTGCCGGAGACCCAGTACTTC.

J is TRBJ1-6 and V is TRBV4-1; D call uncertain. CDR3 length equals 15 residues. Deletions cut 2 bases from V and 0 bases from J, with 5 bases between. Germline values: CDR1 MGHRA, CDR2 YSYEKL. Here the CDR3 reads CASSQSGSYNSPLHF. Here the CDR3 DNA reads TGCGCCAGCAGCCAATCCGGCTCCTATAATTCACCCCTCCACTTT.

The gene calls are TRBV28 and TRBJ2-2, with TRBD2 identical over 10 bases. The CDR3 is 14 amino acids. CDR1 and CDR2 (germline): MDHEN, SYDVKM. The V and J ends lost 6 bases and 7 bases, in that order; junction bases with no gene match: 5. The CDR3 bases are TGTGCCAGCAGGCCGGGACTAGCGATCGGGGAGCTGTTTTTT. Translation gives CASRPGLAIGELFF.

The chain employs TRBV12-5 and TRBJ2-5; D might be TRBD2 (6 bases). The V end was cut by 6 bases, the J end by 3 bases, with 11 bases between. CDR1 and CDR2 (germline): LGHNT, FRNRAP. This CDR3 is built from 13 residues. The CDR3 region is CASGSRGKETQYF. The CDR3 DNA sequence: TGTGCTAGTGGGTCGCGGGGAAAAGAGACCCAGTACTTC.

V and J are TRBV29-1 and TRBJ2-3; a weak D match, TRBD1 (6 bases). Trimming took 7 bases from V and 2 from J, leaving 19 bases between them. CDR1 is SQVTM, CDR2 ANQGSEA, per germline. The CDR3 is 15 amino acids. CDR3 sequence reads: CSADGGDTFTDTQYF. The DNA for the CDR3 is TGCAGCGCCGATGGTGGGGACACATTCACAGATACGCAGTATTTT.

The chain has TRBV3-1 (or the pseudogene TRBV3-2) and TRBJ2-1, with 15 bases matching TRBD2. Germline V gene lookup returns CDR1 LGHDT and CDR2 YNNKEL (reference sequence). The V segment lost 4 bases and the J segment 14 bases; nucleotides outside the gene matches: 9. The length of the CDR3 is 15 residues. The CDR3 sequence: CASSLGLAGGPVEFF. For the CDR3, the DNA is TGTGCCAGCAGCCTAGGACTAGCGGGAGGGCCGGTTGAGTTCTTC.

This clone was seen only once. The V gene is TRBV5-1, the J gene TRBJ1-4; D is unresolved. Germline V gives CDR1 SGHRS, CDR2 YFSETQ. This CDR3 spans 15 amino acids. V was clipped by 1 base and J by 0 bases, with 7 bases between them. DNA of the CDR3: TGCGCCAGCAGCTTGTCAGAAGCAACTAATGAAAAACTGTTTTTT. Its protein is CASSLSEATNEKLFF.

This clone was picked up one time. V usage is TRBV10-2 and J usage is TRBJ2-2; D is ambiguous. Germline V lookup: CDR1 WSHSY, CDR2 SAAADI. Trimming took off 4 bases at V and 1 base at J, with 7 bases between the two ends. The CDR3 consists of 14 residues. The CDR3 loop is CASSVGQNTGELFF. In DNA, the CDR3 is TGCGCCAGCAGTGTTGGCCAGAACACCGGGGAGCTGTTTTTT.

The chain carries TRBV6-5 and TRBJ2-3; the D gene is possibly TRBD2 (6 bases). The V gene lost 2 bases and the J gene lost 2 bases, with 14 bases spanning the gap. Per germline, CDR1 MNHEY and CDR2 SVGAGI. The CDR3 totals 16 residues. CDR3 in amino acids: CASSYNSGSNTDTQYF. As DNA, the CDR3 is TGTGCCAGCAGTTACAATAGCGGATCCAACACAGATACGCAGTATTTT.

The chain recombines TRBV25-1 with TRBJ1-2, with a tentative D call TRBD1 (5 bases). Germline V gene data show CDR1 as MGHDK and CDR2 as SYGVNS. Trimming stripped 8 bases from V and 0 bases from J, with 10 bases between. The CDR3 covers 13 residues. For the CDR3, the DNA is TGTGCCAGCCGCAGGGTTTCTAACTATGGCTACACCTTC. Amino acids: CASRRVSNYGYTF.

The rearrangement joins TRBV2 to TRBJ2-4; 12 bases are shared with TRBD2. Germline V gene lookup returns CDR1 SNHLY and CDR2 FYNNEI. There are 14 residues in the CDR3. Trimming at V came to 7 bases and at J to 8 bases, leaving 6 bases not matched to a gene. This CDR3 is CASTSGRARYIQYF. The CDR3 region has the DNA TGTGCCAGCACTAGCGGGAGGGCCCGGTACATTCAGTACTTC.

This chain connects TRBV6-5 to TRBJ2-2; D may be TRBD1 (5 bases). Per the germline V gene, CDR1 is MNHEY and CDR2 is SVGAGI. The CDR3 is made up of 13 amino acids. Deletions cut 10 bases from V and 6 bases from J, with 15 bases between. The CDR3 loop reads CATGRGTAGELFF. The DNA for the CDR3 is TGTGCCACCGGTAGGGGTACCGCCGGGGAGCTGTTTTTT.

The rearrangement links TRBV9 to TRBJ2-7; 8 bases align to TRBD1. The length of the CDR3 is 14 residues. Germline CDR1 SGDLS, CDR2 YYNGEE. V dropped 0 bases and J dropped 12; count of bases not matched to a gene: 11. The CDR3 DNA reads TGTGCCAGCAGCGTAGGAGCCGGACAGGGCGAAAGGTACTTC. Translating it yields CASSVGAGQGERYF.

The V gene is TRBV5-1, the J gene TRBJ2-7; TRBD1 matches 8 bases. Germline V lookup: CDR1 SGHRS, CDR2 YFSETQ. The CDR3 contains 15 residues. With V trimmed by 3 bases and J by 5 bases, 10 bases remained unmatched. The CDR3 is CASSYRDRKNHEQYF. For the CDR3, the DNA is TGCGCCAGCAGCTACCGGGACAGGAAGAATCACGAGCAGTACTTC.

J is TRBJ2-4 and V is TRBV18, with 8 bases lining up with TRBD1. Germline assignment: CDR1 KGHSH and CDR2 LQKENI. The CDR3 length is 16 residues. The trim removed 4 bases at V and 0 bases at J, leaving 5 bases unmatched. The CDR3 spells CASSHGQGLAKNIQYF. The CDR3 region has the DNA TGTGCCAGCTCACACGGACAGGGTTTAGCCAAAAACATTCAGTACTTC.

This chain uses TRBV19 with TRBJ1-5; D is undetermined. This CDR3 has 15 residues. The V end lost 4 bases, the J end lost 7 bases, and 17 bases lay between the germline ends. CDR1 is LNHDA, CDR2 SQIVND, per germline (reference sequence). The CDR3 nucleotides read TGTGCCAGTAGTAAGTTGCAGGTTCTGCGACAGCCCCAGCATTTT. Its translation: CASSKLQVLRQPQHF.